This T cell receptor (beta chain) appears in the sequencing data of a study of shared clonotypes between healthy human individuals. The study's findings and limits: Blood was the sole source, and tissue repertoires probably differ. Clonotypes which were not shared had lower generation probabilities than clonotypes that all four donors shared.

CD8 cells classed as naive were CD45RO-negative and positively selected for CCR7, excluding terminally differentiated effector memory CD45RA+ cells. This CDR3 region has 16 residues. The ends lost 0 bases at V and 2 bases at J; junction bases unmatched: 4. The germline gives CDR1 SGHNT, CDR2 YYREEE (reference sequence). Points on this clone: Its antigen remains unidentified.

Deep was the level at which the assay was run. Assay used: immunoSEQ multiplex PCR; TCRdb lists only in-frame clones, some missing. The table shows around 600,000 clones, with 90% to 95% occurring only once. Sequenced sample: naive CD8+ T cells sorted from blood. This chain connects TRBV5-4 to TRBJ2-7, with 11 bases identical to TRBD2. This clonotype originated in a woman under 40 in good health. CDR3 DNA sequence: TGTGCCAGCAGCTTGGGTCTAGCGGGAGGCACCTACGAGCAGTACTTC. Residues: CASSLGLAGGTYEQYF.